The 20 T cell receptor beta chains listed next were all sequenced from one sample in a study of T cell clonality in common variable immunodeficiency. Here immunoSEQ multiplex PCR was the method, and the copy in TCRdb shows in-frame clones only, minus some. Observed are tens of thousands of clones, no singletons, with the top ten taking around 2.7%. Input material: peripheral blood mononuclear cells. Receptor source: a person aged 18 to 69 in good health.

There are many counts of this clone. The CDR3 goes on 3 residues after the read ends, and that part is filled in from the germline J gene. The chain combines TRBV19 with TRBJ2-1; 9 bases are a match to TRBD2. Trimming removed 7 bases from V and 7 bases from J; junction bases left unmatched: 11. The germline V gene encodes CDR1 LNHDA and CDR2 SQIVND (reference sequence). This CDR3 contains 15 residues. The part of the CDR3 DNA that was read is TGTGCCAGTATGTCTCGTAGCGGGAGTCTAAATGAG. Translation: CASMSRSGSLNE. The complete CDR3 sequence is CASMSRSGSLNEQFF.

This clone was seen many times. With the read ending 3 residues before the CDR3 end, the germline J gene is used to fill in that end. This chain links TRBV18 with TRBJ2-2; 8 bases are shared with TRBD2. Germline-derived CDR1 and CDR2 are KGHSH and LQKENI. The CDR3 runs to 17 residues. Trimming at V came to 4 bases and at J to 1 base, leaving 8 bases not matched to a gene. The CDR3 sequence is CASSRRDSGVNTGELFF. The DNA read from the CDR3 is TGTGCCAGCTCACGAAGGGATAGCGGGGTGAACACCGGGGAG. The whole variable domain, remainder taken from reference TRBV18 and TRBJ2-2, is NAGVMQNPRHLVRRRGQEARLRCSPMKGHSHVYWYRQLPEEGLKFMVYLQKENIIDESGMPKERFSAEFPKEGPSILRIQQVVRGDSAAYFCASSRRDSGVNTGELFFGEGSRLTVL.

This clone has just a few counts. The read is 3 residues too short to cover the CDR3 end, so that end is filled in from the germline J gene. V usage is TRBV20-1 and J usage is TRBJ1-6, with a weak D call TRBD1 (6 bases). CDR3 size: 14 residues. Per the germline V gene, CDR1 is DFQATT and CDR2 is SNEGSKA (reference sequence). V lost 0 bases and J lost 12, with 15 bases in between. The sequenced part of the CDR3 DNA is TGCAGTGCTAGAGATCAGGGGCGGGGGGGACCC. Its translation is CSARDQGRGGP. The whole CDR3 protein reads CSARDQGRGGPLHF.

This clone was seen a few times. The same CDR3 is also encoded by other DNA sequences in this sample. CDR3 bases read: TGTGCCAGCAGCGCACAGGGGGCGCCGAACACTGAA. It yields the protein CASSAQGAPNTE. The complete CDR3 protein is CASSAQGAPNTEAFF. The chain couples TRBV2 to TRBJ1-1; 9 nucleotides match TRBD1. The read terminates 3 residues before the CDR3 end, so the remaining end is supplied by the germline J gene. This CDR3 region has 15 residues. The germline V gene encodes CDR1 SNHLY and CDR2 FYNNEI. J gave up 1 base and V 6 bases, and 6 bases lay outside the gene matches.

This clone was seen many times. Coverage ceases 3 residues before the CDR3 finishes, and the germline J gene fills in the end. The genes are TRBV28 and TRBJ2-3; 9 bases align to TRBD1. This CDR3 contains 16 residues. Germline values: CDR1 MDHEN, CDR2 SYDVKM. Incomplete CDR3 DNA: TGTGCCAGCAGCCGTACGGGGACAGGGCTAATGTGGGCG. Amino acids: CASSRTGTGLMWA. In full, the CDR3 is CASSRTGTGLMWAQYF.

This clone was detected many times. The CDR3 DNA, read in part, is TGTGCCAGTAGTCCAGGGACAGGTGATGGC. As protein: CASSPGTGDG. Given in full, the CDR3 is CASSPGTGDGYTF. The rearrangement uses TRBV19 and TRBJ1-2, with TRBD1 identical over 8 bases. The read is 3 residues too short to cover the CDR3 end, so that end is filled in from the germline J gene. The CDR3 runs 13 residues. CDR1 is LNHDA and CDR2 is SQIVND in the germline V gene (reference sequence). J gave up 6 bases and V 5 bases, and 5 bases lay outside the gene matches.

This clone was detected many times. The chain's CDR3 is CSVTRGTGVSSTEAFF. CDR3 DNA (partial): TGCAGTGTCACCAGAGGGACAGGGGTCTCGTCGACTGAA. The chain couples TRBV20-1 to TRBJ1-1; 10 bases are a match to TRBD1. From the germline J gene comes the end of the CDR3, since the read stops 3 residues before it. This CDR3 comprises 16 residues. The germline V gene encodes CDR1 DFQATT and CDR2 SNEGSKA (reference sequence). The V gene end was trimmed by 7 bases and the J gene end by 5 bases; junction bases not matched to a gene: 16.

This clone was detected ten times or more. The read ends 3 residues early relative to the CDR3; the germline J gene fills the gap. V usage is TRBV7-2 and J usage is TRBJ2-7; tentatively, D is TRBD2 (6 bases). V lost 5 bases and J lost 0, with 14 bases in between. Germline V CDR1 and CDR2: SGHTA, FQGNSA. The CDR3 is made up of 15 amino acids. CDR3 sequence reads: CASSPRASDSYEQYF. The sequenced CDR3 bases are TGTGCCAGCAGCCCAAGGGCTAGCGACTCCTACGAG. Complete variable domain (other parts from reference TRBV7-2 and TRBJ2-7): GAGVSQSPSNKVTEKGKDVELRCDPISGHTALYWYRQSLGQGLEFLIYFQGNSAPDKSGLPSDRFSAERTGGSVSTLTIQRTQQEDSAVYLCASSPRASDSYEQYFGPGTRLTVT.

This clone was recorded many times. The CDR3 extends 3 residues past the end of the read, so its final part is completed from the germline J gene. V gene TRBV20-1 combines with J gene TRBJ2-7; TRBD2 matches at 10 bases. V lost 0 bases and J lost 3; bases outside the gene matches: 5. Per germline, CDR1 DFQATT and CDR2 SNEGSKA (reference sequence). There are 15 residues in the CDR3. CDR3 protein: CSARDRGTSDYEQYF. The CDR3 bases that were read are TGCAGTGCTAGAGATCGGGGGACTAGCGACTACGAG.

This clone was observed many times. The CDR3 loop reads CASSQGGGYTF. The covered CDR3 bases are TGTGCCAGCAGCCAGGGGGGAGGC. This chain joins TRBV7-8 and TRBJ1-2, with 7 bases aligning to TRBD1. Coverage ceases 3 residues before the CDR3 finishes, and the germline J gene fills in the end. Germline V gives CDR1 SGHVS, CDR2 FQNEAQ. The CDR3 totals 11 residues.

Turning to this clone: The read ends 3 residues before the CDR3 terminus; that terminus is restored from the germline J gene. This chain joins TRBV7-9 and TRBJ1-1; TRBD1 might be the D (6 bases). The CDR3 length is 15 residues. Germline CDR1 reads SEHNR; CDR2 reads FQNEAQ (reference sequence). With 5 bases removed from V and 4 bases from J, the gap between germline ends came to 17 bases. CDR3 residues: CASSPQGLAGTEAFF. The part of the CDR3 DNA that was read is TGTGCCAGCAGCCCCCAGGGGCTTGCGGGCACTGAA.

In this sample, this clone turned up many times. The CDR3 bases that were read are TGCAGTGCTGGGGGGGGCGGGAACTACAATGAG. It translates to CSAGGGGNYNE. From start to end, the CDR3 is CSAGGGGNYNEQFF. The chain joins TRBV20-1 to TRBJ2-1; D possibly corresponds to TRBD2 (7 bases). The read terminates 3 residues before the CDR3 end, so the remaining end is supplied by the germline J gene. The CDR3 sequence is 14 residues long. The germline V gene has CDR1 DFQATT and CDR2 SNEGSKA (reference sequence). The ends were cut back, 5 bases at V and 3 bases at J, with 14 bases in the middle.

This clone was seen a handful of times. The read halts 3 residues ahead of the CDR3 end, with the missing end drawn from the germline J gene. The genes are TRBV20-1 and TRBJ2-1; 10 nucleotides agree with TRBD2. Germline V gene data show CDR1 as DFQATT and CDR2 as SNEGSKA (reference sequence). The CDR3 extends over 18 amino acids. The ends lost 3 bases at V and 2 bases at J; junction bases unmatched: 13. The CDR3 bases that were read are TGCAGTGCTAGCTCACCGGGACTAGCGCGTCGTCCCTACAATGAG. Amino acids: CSASSPGLARRPYNE. The CDR3 in full is CSASSPGLARRPYNEQFF.

In its sample, this clone was seen many times. The read is 3 residues too short to cover the CDR3 end, so that end is filled in from the germline J gene. V gene TRBV6-4 combines with J gene TRBJ2-2, with D possibly TRBD2 on 5 matching bases. The CDR3 has 19 amino acids. The germline CDR1 and CDR2 sequences are MRHNA and SNTAGT. Trimming cost V 0 bases and J 2 bases, with 19 bases left between them. The covered CDR3 bases are TGTGCCAGCAGTGACTCGGGCCGGACTCCCCGATCCAACACCGGGGAG. Translating gives CASSDSGRTPRSNTGE. The whole CDR3 is CASSDSGRTPRSNTGELFF.

This clone was detected many times. The read gets to within 3 residues of the CDR3 end, and the germline J gene fills in the rest. The rearrangement uses TRBV7-6 and TRBJ2-7; TRBD1 matches 7 bases. V gave up 5 bases and J gave up 2 bases; unmatched junction bases: 12. This CDR3 has 16 residues. Germline CDR1 SGHVS, CDR2 FNYEAQ. The CDR3 bases that were read are TGTGCCAGCAGCCCCCGGACAGGCGCTAAGACCTACGAG. It yields the protein CASSPRTGAKTYE. The whole CDR3 reads CASSPRTGAKTYEQYF.

This clone was detected many times. The read stops 3 residues short of the end of the CDR3; the missing end is completed from the germline J gene. This rearrangement joins TRBV15 to TRBJ2-3, with TRBD2 matching 9 bases. CDR1 LNHNV and CDR2 YYDKDF come from the germline V gene (reference sequence). The CDR3 runs to 17 residues. Trimming at V came to 1 base and at J to 0 bases, leaving 5 bases not matched to a gene. The CDR3 is CATSRGLAATSTDTQYF. Partial CDR3 DNA: TGTGCCACCAGCAGAGGACTAGCGGCTACTAGCACAGATACG.

This clone appeared many times. The missing CDR3 end, 3 residues past where the read stops, is filled in from the germline J gene. The chain uses TRBV7-8 and TRBJ2-7, with TRBD1 matching over 7 bases. The germline V gene encodes CDR1 SGHVS and CDR2 FQNEAQ. The CDR3 has 14 amino acids. After removal of 3 bases from V and 2 bases from J, the junction contained 4 bases not matched to a gene. CDR3 DNA, as far as it was read: TGTGCCAGCAGCTTCAGGGGGTTCACCTACGAG. Its protein product is CASSFRGFTYE. The full CDR3 protein is CASSFRGFTYEQYF.

This clone was detected ten times or more. The read falls 3 residues short of the CDR3 end, and the missing part is taken from the germline J gene. The chain couples TRBV24-1 to TRBJ2-1; TRBD1 might be the D (6 bases). Trimming took off 3 bases at V and 4 bases at J, with 12 bases between the two ends. This CDR3 is 15 amino acids long. From germline, CDR1 is KGHDR and CDR2 SFDVKD. CDR3 bases read: TGTGCCACCAGTGATATAACAGGGCCTTACAATGAG. It yields the protein CATSDITGPYNE. Given in full, the CDR3 is CATSDITGPYNEQFF.

The CDR3 bases that were read are TGTGCCAGCAGTAGCAACCCCAGGGGATCTGGAAACACC. It specifies CASSSNPRGSGNT. The whole CDR3 sequence reads CASSSNPRGSGNTIYF. The chain combines TRBV2 with TRBJ1-3, with D maybe TRBD1 (6 bases). The CDR3 end is not reached by the read, which stops 3 residues before it; the germline J gene fills it in. The CDR3 sequence is 16 residues long. Trimming removed 5 bases from V and 1 base from J, with 15 bases in between. Germline values: CDR1 SNHLY, CDR2 FYNNEI.

On this clone: The CDR3 is cut off 3 residues early in the read; its end comes from the germline J gene. This chain links TRBV7-8 with TRBJ2-3, with a possible D match to TRBD2 (6 bases). The CDR3 has 16 amino acids. Germline CDR1 is SGHVS and CDR2 is FQNEAQ. The CDR3 bases that were read are TGTGCCAGCAGCTCCAAGGGAGGCGGGATGAATCAGCCG. As protein: CASSSKGGGMNQP. The complete CDR3 reads CASSSKGGGMNQPQYF.